Following are 12 T cell receptor beta chains from one sample sequenced in a study of blood T cell repertoires in COVID-19. This table comes from immunoSEQ multiplex PCR, and its TCRdb copy is limited to in-frame clones, with some not included. The table has fewer than 300,000 clones, about 85% seen once. The sequencing input was peripheral blood. The source is a human donor with COVID-19, enrolled during active disease. The donor label of this sample is uncertain.

The gene calls are TRBV11-2 and TRBJ2-7; 10 bases line up with TRBD1. Germline V CDR1 and CDR2: SGHAT, FQNNGV. Trimming took 5 bases from V and 4 from J; bases not matched to a gene: 8. The CDR3 is 15 amino acids. CDR3 nucleotides: TGTGCCAGCAGCACCCTCCGGGACAGGGGATACGAGCAGTACTTC. Translating it yields CASSTLRDRGYEQYF.

This chain uses TRBV30 with TRBJ2-1; TRBD2 is a possible D gene (7 bases). The CDR3 runs 12 residues. Germline V lookup: CDR1 GTSNPN, CDR2 SVGIG (reference sequence). V was clipped by 5 bases and J by 9 bases, with 14 bases between them. The DNA of the CDR3 is TGTGCCTGGTTTCGGGGGGCGGTTGAGCAGTTCTTC. Translation: CAWFRGAVEQFF.

V gene TRBV4-2 combines with J gene TRBJ2-3; TRBD2 matches 8 bases. J lost 11 bases, V lost 4 bases, and 11 bases had no gene match. The germline gives CDR1 LGHNA, CDR2 YNFKEQ. CDR3 size: 14 residues. The CDR3 nucleotides are TGTGCCAGCAGCCGGCTGTTTGAACTAGCGGAGCAGTATTTT. Its protein is CASSRLFELAEQYF.

This sequence joins TRBV21-1 and TRBJ1-5; whether TRBD1, the table's D call, matches the DNA was not checked. TRBV21-1 has pseudogene status. The CDR3 totals 20 residues. The CDR3: CASSKAPGARGDRGNQPQHF. The CDR3 DNA follows: TGTGCCAGCAGCAAAGCCCCCGGGGCGAGGGGGGACAGGGGCAATCAGCCCCAGCATTTT.

The chain recombines TRBV4-1 with TRBJ2-2; D ambiguous. Germline V gene lookup returns CDR1 MGHRA and CDR2 YSYEKL. Trimming pared 4 bases from V and 3 bases from J, leaving 12 bases between. This CDR3 is built from 15 residues. The CDR3 nucleotides read TGCGCCAGCAGCCCCCTTCCACGGGACACCGGGGAGCTGTTTTTT. It encodes CASSPLPRDTGELFF.

The J gene is TRBJ2-7, the V gene TRBV7-2; perhaps TRBD1 as D (5 bases). Germline CDR1 is SGHTA and CDR2 is FQGNSA. V was clipped by 1 base and J by 7 bases, with 14 bases between them. The CDR3 consists of 14 residues. The CDR3 DNA reads TGTGCCAGCAGCTTAGTGGGGCCCCAGGGAGAGCAGTACTTC. It specifies CASSLVGPQGEQYF. Variable domain in full (rest from reference TRBV7-2 and TRBJ2-7): GAGVSQSPSNKVTEKGKDVELRCDPISGHTALYWYRQSLGQGLEFLIYFQGNSAPDKSGLPSDRFSAERTGGSVSTLTIQRTQQEDSAVYLCASSLVGPQGEQYFGPGTRLTVT.

This chain connects TRBV29-1 to TRBJ1-1; 9 bases map to TRBD1. Germline V gene lookup returns CDR1 SQVTM and CDR2 ANQGSEA. Trimming at V came to 6 bases and at J to 3 bases, leaving 2 bases not matched to a gene. The CDR3 has 12 residues. CDR3 amino acids: CSVTGGDTEAFF. In nucleotides, the CDR3 is TGCAGCGTGACAGGGGGTGACACTGAAGCTTTCTTT.

The chain couples TRBV3-1 (or the pseudogene TRBV3-2) to TRBJ1-2, with D perhaps TRBD1 (6 bases). Germline values: CDR1 LGHDT, CDR2 YNNKEL (reference sequence). The CDR3 runs to 14 residues. V was cut by 4 bases and J by 8 bases, with 17 bases left in between. CDR3 nucleotides: TGTGCCAGCAGCCGGCCTTTTGGGGGCGGGGGCTACACCTTC. It is translated as CASSRPFGGGGYTF.

The chain combines TRBV28 with TRBJ2-2; D gene unclear. Germline loops: CDR1 MDHEN, CDR2 SYDVKM. V lost 5 bases and J lost 5, with 9 bases in between. The CDR3 is 13 residues long. CDR3 nucleotide sequence: TGTGCCAGCAGTCCCCCCGTGACCGGGGAGCTGTTTTTT. It yields the protein CASSPPVTGELFF. The complete variable domain, with remaining parts taken from reference TRBV28 and TRBJ2-2, reads DVKVTQSSRYLVKRTGEKVFLECVQDMDHENMFWYRQDPGLGLRLIYFSYDVKMKEKGDIPEGYSVSREKKERFSLILESASTNQTSMYLCASSPPVTGELFFGEGSRLTVL.

The rearrangement links TRBV11-3 to TRBJ2-7, with D possibly being TRBD1 (6 bases). The V gene's germline CDR1 is SGHNT and CDR2 YENEEA. The CDR3 sequence is 15 residues long. Trimming removed 5 bases from V and 4 bases from J, with 18 bases in between. The CDR3 spells CASSPGRGTGYEQYF. For the CDR3, the DNA is TGTGCCAGCAGCCCGGGACGGGGAACAGGGTACGAGCAGTACTTC.

The V and J genes are TRBV10-3 and TRBJ2-4; D uncertain. The CDR3 runs to 16 residues. The V gene's germline CDR1 is ENHRY and CDR2 SYGVKD. V lost 4 bases and J lost 0, with 13 bases in between. The CDR3 DNA sequence: TGTGCCATCAGTGCGGTAGCAGAATTAGCCAAAAACATTCAGTACTTC. It translates to CAISAVAELAKNIQYF.

This clone was observed a single time. This chain connects TRBV7-2 to TRBJ1-5; no clear D gene. The CDR3 is 15 amino acids. Between the trimmed V and J ends, which lost 4 bases and 0 bases, there was a span of 10 bases. Germline V gene data show CDR1 as SGHTA and CDR2 as FQGNSA. CDR3 sequence reads: CASSYNGDSNQPQHF. The CDR3 DNA sequence: TGTGCCAGCAGCTACAACGGGGATAGCAATCAGCCCCAGCATTTT.